This T cell receptor beta chain came from a study of cytomegalovirus exposure and HLA in healthy donors. About the research overall: Early release data held roughly 90 million unique TCRs from HLA-typed donors.

V lost 5 bases and J lost 1; bases outside the gene matches: 7. Germline CDR1 and CDR2: SGHNT and YYREEE (reference sequence). This CDR3 is built from 15 residues. 13 Jbeta primers and 60 Vbeta primers were used for the PCR. Sequencing used immunoSEQ multiplex PCR; TCRdb keeps in-frame clones, though not all of them. The sample lists 100,000 to 150,000 clones; roughly 84% were seen once. V usage is TRBV5-4 and J usage is TRBJ2-3; 7 bases line up with TRBD1. This clonotype was sampled from a girl between 2 and 10 years old in good health and CMV-seronegative. The sequencing sample was made of PBMCs. CDR3 region: CASRLTGSGTDTQYF. The CDR3 coding sequence is TGTGCCAGCAGGTTGACAGGGAGTGGCACAGATACGCAGTATTTT.